A single sample gave rise to the 13 T cell receptor beta chains below, sequenced in a study of blood T cell repertoires in COVID-19. Libraries were prepared by immunoSEQ multiplex PCR; TCRdb keeps only in-frame clonotypes and omits some of them. In the table there are more than 250,000 clones, more than 70% of which are singletons. Sequenced sample: peripheral blood. These receptors were taken from a woman in her twenties or thirties with COVID-19, enrolled during active disease.

The genes are TRBV28 and TRBJ2-2; D call uncertain. There are 14 residues in the CDR3. CDR1 MDHEN and CDR2 SYDVKM come from the germline V gene. V was shortened by 3 bases and J by 0 bases, with 5 bases between the two germline ends. The CDR3 nucleotides are TGTGCCAGCAGTTTTACTTCGAACACCGGGGAGCTGTTTTTT. The encoded protein is CASSFTSNTGELFF.

The chain couples TRBV15 to TRBJ2-5, with 7 bases matching TRBD2. This CDR3 comprises 15 residues. CDR1 and CDR2 from the germline V gene are LNHNV and YYDKDF (reference sequence). The V gene end was trimmed by 5 bases and the J gene end by 4 bases; junction bases not matched to a gene: 10. CDR3 residues: CATSPTAGEAETQYF. The CDR3, as DNA: TGTGCCACCAGCCCTACGGCGGGGGAGGCAGAGACCCAGTACTTC.

V is TRBV5-1 and J is TRBJ2-1, with D maybe TRBD2 (6 bases). The germline V and J ends were trimmed by 1 base and 4 bases, with 18 bases remaining between them. This CDR3 region has 17 residues. The germline gives CDR1 SGHRS, CDR2 YFSETQ. The CDR3: CASSLRGGARLYNEQFF. DNA of the CDR3: TGCGCCAGCAGCTTGCGCGGCGGGGCACGCCTTTACAATGAGCAGTTCTTC. Supplemented by reference TRBV5-1 and TRBJ2-1, the full variable domain reads KAGVTQTPRYLIKTRGQQVTLSCSPISGHRSVSWYQQTPGQGLQFLFEYFSETQRNKGNFPGRFSGRQFSNSRSEMNVSTLELGDSALYLCASSLRGGARLYNEQFFGPGTRLTVL.

The chain couples TRBV9 to TRBJ2-5, with unresolved D. V dropped 4 bases and J dropped 2 bases, with 3 bases sitting between them. The CDR3 consists of 11 residues. Germline CDR1 is SGDLS and CDR2 is YYNGEE. Here the CDR3 reads CASSSQETQYF. CDR3 bases: TGTGCCAGCAGCTCACAAGAGACCCAGTACTTC.

Details on this clone: The sample carries other DNA sequences with the same CDR3. J is TRBJ1-1 and V is TRBV4-1, with 7 bases identical to TRBD1. The junction had 1 base not matched to a gene; V was cut back by 1 base and J by 2 bases. CDR3 length: 14 amino acids. Germline CDR1 is MGHRA and CDR2 is YSYEKL. The CDR3: CASSQGQGNTEAFF. The CDR3 bases are TGCGCCAGCAGCCAAGGACAGGGTAACACTGAAGCTTTCTTT.

The gene calls are TRBV11-3 and TRBJ2-7; D might be TRBD2 (6 bases). CDR3 size: 15 residues. Trimming removed 5 bases at V and 4 bases at J, with 18 bases between. Germline values: CDR1 SGHNT, CDR2 YENEEA. CDR3 loop: CASSPTSLEGYEQYF. The CDR3 DNA reads TGTGCCAGCAGCCCTACTAGTTTGGAGGGATACGAGCAGTACTTC.

The chain is built from TRBV4-2 and TRBJ1-5; the D is unclear. Germline values: CDR1 LGHNA, CDR2 YNFKEQ. Trimming pared 0 bases from V and 7 bases from J, leaving 7 bases between. This CDR3 has 13 residues. CDR3 in amino acids: CASSQEARQPQHF. The CDR3 region has the DNA TGTGCCAGCAGCCAAGAGGCTCGACAGCCCCAGCATTTT.

V is TRBV2 and J is TRBJ1-1, with 7 bases lining up with TRBD1. V lost 7 bases, J lost 1 base, and 6 bases stayed unmatched. This CDR3 comprises 14 residues. The germline CDR1 and CDR2 sequences are SNHLY and FYNNEI. The CDR3 DNA sequence: TGTGCCAGCACTTCGGACAGGCGGAACACTGAAGCTTTCTTT. It is translated as CASTSDRRNTEAFF.

V and J are TRBV13 and TRBJ2-5; maybe TRBD1 (6 bases). This CDR3 comprises 14 residues. The V end lost 5 bases, the J end lost 4 bases, and 14 bases lay between the germline ends. Germline lookup yields CDR1 PRHDT and CDR2 FYEKMQ (reference sequence). DNA of the CDR3: TGTGCCAGCAGCACCGAGGGCAGGGGAGAGACCCAGTACTTC. It encodes CASSTEGRGETQYF.

The genes are TRBV27 and TRBJ1-1, with 7 bases that match TRBD1. CDR1 is MNHEY, CDR2 SMNVEV, per germline (reference sequence). CDR3 length: 16 residues. V gave up 4 bases and J gave up 0 bases; unmatched junction bases: 8. CDR3 amino acids: CASSWEAGTVNTEAFF. DNA for the CDR3: TGTGCCAGCAGTTGGGAGGCCGGGACAGTGAACACTGAAGCTTTCTTT.

J is TRBJ2-6 and V is TRBV27; D uncertain. Germline CDR1 and CDR2: MNHEY and SMNVEV (reference sequence). The V end was cut by 6 bases, the J end by 0 bases, with 9 bases between. The CDR3 runs 15 residues. The CDR3 nucleotides are TGTGCCAGCAGCCCAGACACCTCTGGGGCCAACGTCCTGACTTTC. It codes for CASSPDTSGANVLTF.

J is TRBJ2-5 and V is TRBV4-2; 9 bases line up with TRBD2. Germline assignment: CDR1 LGHNA and CDR2 YNFKEQ. The CDR3 runs 15 residues. The V and J ends lost 0 bases and 5 bases, in that order; junction bases with no gene match: 4. This CDR3 reads CASSQDPSGVETQYF. The CDR3 DNA follows: TGTGCCAGCAGCCAAGATCCTAGCGGGGTGGAGACCCAGTACTTC.

The rearrangement links TRBV6-5 to TRBJ2-5; 13 nucleotides match TRBD2. Germline V gene data show CDR1 as MNHEY and CDR2 as SVGAGI. The CDR3 spans 13 residues. V lost 5 bases, J lost 7 bases, and 1 base stayed unmatched. The DNA for the CDR3 is TGTGCCAGCAGTAGGACTAGCGGGGGGACCCAGTACTTC. Translated, it gives CASSRTSGGTQYF.